The 10 T cell receptor beta chains listed next were all sequenced from one sample in a study of blood T cell repertoires in COVID-19. The assay was immunoSEQ multiplex PCR, and TCRdb's table has in-frame clones only and misses some. The sample lists a few hundred thousand clones; roughly 84% were seen once. The specimen sequenced was peripheral blood. Receptors were obtained from a woman aged 30 to 39 who had recovered from COVID-19.

In DNA, the CDR3 is TGCGCCAGCAGCTTGGGGGGGACTAGCGGAGCGCAGTACTTC. Protein product: CASSLGGTSGAQYF. V usage is TRBV5-1 and J usage is TRBJ2-7; 11 bases are shared with TRBD2. Unmatched junction bases numbered 5, after V lost 0 bases and J lost 9 bases. CDR3 size: 14 residues. The V gene's germline CDR1 is SGHRS and CDR2 YFSETQ.

The chain carries TRBV28 and TRBJ1-3, with D unresolved. Per germline, CDR1 MDHEN and CDR2 SYDVKM. The CDR3 loop spans 12 amino acids. The CDR3 bases are TGTGCAAGCGGGAGCTCTGGAAACACCATATATTTT. This translates into CASGSSGNTIYF.

The gene calls are TRBV4-2 and TRBJ2-7; the match to TRBD2 covers 8 bases. From germline, CDR1 is LGHNA and CDR2 YNFKEQ. The length of the CDR3 is 14 residues. Trimming cost V 2 bases and J 3 bases; bases outside gene matches: 3. The CDR3 bases are TGTGCCAGCAGCCAAATGGCGGGAGGCTACGAGCAGTACTTC. It translates to CASSQMAGGYEQYF.

V and J are TRBV6-6 and TRBJ1-5; D is uncertain. With 8 bases removed from V and 2 bases from J, the gap between germline ends came to 10 bases. Germline-derived CDR1 and CDR2 are MNHNY and SVGAGI (reference sequence). The CDR3 is 13 residues long. CDR3 residues: CASQRVGNQPQHF. In DNA, the CDR3 is TGTGCCAGCCAGAGGGTCGGCAATCAGCCCCAGCATTTT.

The J gene is TRBJ2-7, the V gene TRBV27; 7 bases are shared with TRBD1. The V gene's germline CDR1 is MNHEY and CDR2 SMNVEV (reference sequence). Germline trimming cut 4 bases from V and 4 bases from J; bases unmatched to any gene: 7. CDR3 length: 14 residues. DNA for the CDR3: TGTGCCAGCAGTTCCCAGGGGGTGGGATACGAGCAGTACTTC. It specifies CASSSQGVGYEQYF.

The chain is built from TRBV10-3 and TRBJ1-2; no clear D. V lost 6 bases, J lost 0 bases, and 8 bases lay in between. Germline CDR1 is ENHRY and CDR2 is SYGVKD. CDR3 size: 13 residues. The CDR3 here is CAISSGSNYGYTF. The CDR3 DNA is TGTGCCATCAGCTCGGGTTCTAACTATGGCTACACCTTC.

The rearrangement uses TRBV6-6 and TRBJ1-1, with a weak D call TRBD1 (6 bases). The CDR3 has 16 residues. Germline lookup yields CDR1 MNHNY and CDR2 SVGAGI (reference sequence). Trimming removed 7 bases from V and 3 bases from J, with 21 bases in between. CDR3 DNA sequence: TGTGCCAGCACCAAGGGGGACACCAAGACGTACACTGAAGCTTTCTTT. As protein: CASTKGDTKTYTEAFF.

This chain links TRBV6-5 with TRBJ1-3, with 7 nucleotides matching TRBD1. J gave up 1 base and V 8 bases, and 8 bases lay outside the gene matches. This CDR3 has 15 residues. The germline CDR1 and CDR2 sequences are MNHEY and SVGAGI. The CDR3: CASSLTGVSGNTIYF. In DNA form, the CDR3 reads TGTGCCAGCTCCCTCACAGGGGTATCTGGAAACACCATATATTTT.

The chain recombines TRBV7-9 with TRBJ2-7; 8 bases align to TRBD1. This CDR3 has 15 residues. Germline values: CDR1 SEHNR, CDR2 FQNEAQ (reference sequence). V was clipped by 2 bases and J by 5 bases; unmatched bases: 8. CDR3 DNA sequence: TGTGCCAGCAGCTTATTGTCGGCAGGGGGCGACGAGCAGTACTTC. Protein: CASSLLSAGGDEQYF.

This chain uses TRBV9 with TRBJ1-1, with 11 bases matching TRBD1. V trimming: 2 bases; J trimming: 4 bases; junction bases outside the gene matches: 1. Germline V CDR1 and CDR2: SGDLS, YYNGEE. CDR3 length equals 14 residues. The CDR3 DNA is TGTGCCAGCAGCGTGGGACAGGGGGGCACTGAAGCTTTCTTT. It yields the protein CASSVGQGGTEAFF.